Listed below are T cell receptor beta chains from one sample, sequenced in a study of Ad26.COV2.S vaccination and SARS-CoV-2 variants. This table comes from immunoSEQ multiplex PCR, and its TCRdb copy is limited to in-frame clones, with some not included. The table lists some 480,000 clones, around nine tenths of them singletons. The sequenced sample was peripheral blood, obtained in a trial of Ad26.COV2.S vaccine versus placebo. The receptors here all came from a person between 18 and 65 years old who received the Ad26.COV2.S COVID-19 vaccine or a placebo. Each CDR3 is given with its conserved first and last residue. The D gene is left open where the match is weak. Size values are once, few and many counts, or a class for expanded clones, and some rows have none.

.	.	TRBV30	13	TRBJ2-1	TGTGCCTGGAGTCCTGCCCGTGCGGGTGAGCAGTTCTTC	CAWSPARAGEQFF
.	.	TRBV7-9	15	TRBJ1-3	TGTGCCAGCAGCTTAGTTTGGCCTTCGGGAAACACCATATATTTT	CASSLVWPSGNTIYF
.	.	TRBV20-1	10	TRBJ2-5	TGCAGTGCTAGTTATGAGACCCAGTACTTC	CSASYETQYF
TRBD2	.	TRBV19	17	TRBJ2-2	TGTGCCAGTAGACAAGGTGGGGAGGGCAGGCGTTCCGGGGAGCTGTTTTTT	CASRQGGEGRRSGELFF
.	.	TRBV6-5	13	TRBJ2-1	TGTGCCAGCAGTTACTCGGTGGCGCAACTGAAGTTCTTC	CASSYSVAQLKFF
TRBD1	.	TRBV29-1	15	TRBJ1-1	TGCAGCGTTGAAGGTGGGACAGGGTCTCACACTGAAGCTTTCTTT	CSVEGGTGSHTEAFF
.	.	TRBV9	13	TRBJ1-1	TGTGCCAGCACCAGGGACCTTGAGTCTGAAGCTTTCTTT	CASTRDLESEAFF
.	.	TRBV7-9	14	TRBJ2-5	TGTGCCAGCAGCTTATCGGAGGCCCAAGAGACCCAGTACTTC	CASSLSEAQETQYF
TRBD1	.	TRBV6-5	15	TRBJ1-2	TGTGCCAGCAGACCCGGGACAGCGGCTAACTATGGCTACACCTTC	CASRPGTAANYGYTF
.	.	TRBV6-2/TRBV6-3	15	TRBJ2-7	TGTGCCAGCAGCCACCGACTGGGAGCGACCTACGAGCAGTACTTC	CASSHRLGATYEQYF
.	.	TRBV28	13	TRBJ2-5	TGTGCCAGCAAAAAAGCGGACTTGGAGACCCAGTACTTC	CASKKADLETQYF
TRBD1	once	TRBV9	15	TRBJ1-4	TGTGCCAGCAGTGGTAAACAGGGGGAGGTTGAAAAACTGTTTTTT	CASSGKQGEVEKLFF
TRBD2	.	TRBV4-3	15	TRBJ2-1	TGCGCCAGCAGCCAAGGGACTAGCGCAGACAATGAGCAGTTCTTC	CASSQGTSADNEQFF
TRBD2	.	TRBV5-3	21	TRBJ2-5	TGTGCCAGAAGCTTGATCAAGCGGGAGGGCCGTGGTGGAATATCCCAAGAGACCCAGTACTTC	CARSLIKREGRGGISQETQYF
.	.	TRBV6-6	14	TRBJ1-2	TGTGCCAGCAGTTATACCGGGGGGCAGGGGGGCTACACCTTC	CASSYTGGQGGYTF
.	.	TRBV5-8	15	TRBJ1-5	TGTGCCAGCAGCCCCCGATGGGGTGGCAATCAGCCCCAGCATTTT	CASSPRWGGNQPQHF
.	.	TRBV5-6	16	TRBJ2-7	TGTGCCAGCAGCTTGTTAGGGGCTGGGGCTTCCTACGAGCAGTACTTC	CASSLLGAGASYEQYF
TRBD1	.	TRBV25-1	12	TRBJ1-5	TGTGCCAGCAGTACAGGGGACCAGCCCCAGCATTTT	CASSTGDQPQHF
TRBD2	.	TRBV11-2	16	TRBJ2-7	TGTGCCAGCAGCCCGTCGGGGACTAGCGGATACTACGAGCAGTACTTC	CASSPSGTSGYYEQYF
.	.	TRBV5-6	15	TRBJ1-3	TGTGCCAGCAGCCCGGGACCGACCTCTGGAAACACCATATATTTT	CASSPGPTSGNTIYF
.	.	TRBV7-2	18	TRBJ1-2	TGTGCCAGCAGCTTATCGCGGGGGACCAGGCGGGCGGGTGATGGCTACACCTTC	CASSLSRGTRRAGDGYTF
.	once	TRBV28	17	TRBJ1-6	TGTGCCAGCAGTATAACAGGGTTGCCCCAGGATAATTCACCCCTCCACTTT	CASSITGLPQDNSPLHF
.	few	TRBV4-2	16	TRBJ1-2	TGTGCCAGCAGCCAATTCATACAGGTCTCTAACTATGGCTACACCTTC	CASSQFIQVSNYGYTF
TRBD2	.	TRBV11-2	16	TRBJ2-3	TGTGCCAGCGGAGCGACAGCGGGAGGCCGTTCAGATACGCAGTATTTT	CASGATAGGRSDTQYF
TRBD1	.	TRBV19	13	TRBJ2-3	TGTGCCAGTAACACCAGACAGGGTCCGACGCAGTATTTT	CASNTRQGPTQYF
.	.	TRBV3-1/TRBV3-2	13	TRBJ2-5	TGTGCCAGCAGCCAAGGAACTGGGGCCTCCCGGTACTTC	CASSQGTGASRYF
TRBD1	few	TRBV6-5	15	TRBJ1-5	TGTGCCAGCAGAACGGACAGGGGTGGCAATCAGCCCCAGCATTTT	CASRTDRGGNQPQHF
.	.	TRBV11-3	14	TRBJ2-1	TGTGCCAGCAGCTTGGGGCTAGGGTACAATGAGCAGTTCTTC	CASSLGLGYNEQFF
.	.	TRBV5-1	13	TRBJ1-1	TGCGCCAGCGCAGTTGCGGGCAGCACTGAAGCTTTCTTT	CASAVAGSTEAFF
TRBD2	.	TRBV7-6	16	TRBJ2-1	TGTGCCAGCAGTCCTTTTAGCGGGAGGGCCAGGAATGAGCAGTTCTTC	CASSPFSGRARNEQFF